A single sample gave rise to the 11 T cell receptor beta chains below, sequenced in a study of T-cell reconstitution after alpha-beta-depleted transplantation in children. Molecular barcoding with unique molecular identifiers was used for the TCRbeta library. Each CDR3 protein is one row after TCRdb ran MiXCR on the PCR reads. Found here are about 400,000 distinct CDR3 sequences, roughly 22% of them singletons; the top ten hold less than 4.5%. The specimen comprised PBMCs from the stem cell graft donor, sampled from the stem cell graft. The source of these receptors is a human donor who donated a stem cell graft to a child with acute myeloid leukemia.

This chain connects TRBV20-1 to TRBJ2-1, with 9 bases matching TRBD2. The CDR3 runs 14 residues. Germline loops: CDR1 DFQATT, CDR2 SNEGSKA (reference sequence). J lost 2 bases, V lost 3 bases, and 2 bases had no gene match. The DNA of the CDR3 is TGCAGTGCTAGGGTAGCGGGAGCCTACAATGAGCAGTTCTTC. Amino acids: CSARVAGAYNEQFF.

A single count supports this clonotype. The J gene is TRBJ2-1, the V gene TRBV12-3 or TRBV12-4; unclear D gene. Deletions cut 3 bases from V and 5 bases from J, with 14 bases between. The CDR3 consists of 15 residues. The CDR3 here is CASSFSPGRNNEQFF. DNA for the CDR3: TGTGCCAGCAGTTTTTCCCCAGGACGTAACAATGAGCAGTTCTTC.

In its sample, this clonotype was seen many times. The chain is built from TRBV29-1 and TRBJ1-2; TRBD1 might be the D (5 bases). CDR1 and CDR2 (germline): SQVTM, ANQGSEA. Trimming shortened V by 6 bases and J by 3 bases, and 17 bases separated the two germline ends. The CDR3 totals 14 residues. This CDR3 reads CSVEAFGADYGYTF. CDR3 coding DNA: TGCAGCGTGGAGGCGTTCGGGGCAGACTATGGCTACACCTTC.

This clonotype came up a few times. The chain uses TRBV4-2 and TRBJ2-1; 7 bases line up with TRBD1. Germline values: CDR1 LGHNA, CDR2 YNFKEQ. Losses at the gene ends were 3 bases for V and 6 bases for J; bases not matched to a gene: 11. The CDR3 sequence is 16 residues long. The CDR3 bases are TGTGCCAGCAGCCAGTCTCTAGGGGGCAGATCCAATGAGCAGTTCTTC. This encodes CASSQSLGGRSNEQFF.

This chain's CDR3 is CASSPSGGSTGELFF. Written as DNA, the CDR3 is TGTGCCAGCAGCCCTAGCGGAGGGAGCACCGGGGAGCTGTTTTTT. The chain couples TRBV5-4 to TRBJ2-2, with TRBD2 identical over 7 bases. CDR1 and CDR2 from the germline V gene are SGHNT and YYREEE (reference sequence). The CDR3 length is 15 residues. The ends lost 4 bases at V and 4 bases at J; junction bases unmatched: 7.

This clonotype has ten or more counts. This chain links TRBV29-1 with TRBJ2-2; D unresolved. Trimming pared 3 bases from V and 6 bases from J, leaving 5 bases between. This CDR3 spans 11 amino acids. Germline V gene sequence: CDR1 SQVTM, CDR2 ANQGSEA. The CDR3 nucleotides read TGCAGCGTTGACGGGTCCGGGGAGCTGTTTTTT. Protein sequence: CSVDGSGELFF.

This clonotype was recorded at least ten times. The genes are TRBV5-1 and TRBJ2-1, with TRBD2 identical over 10 bases. V trimming: 0 bases; J trimming: 6 bases; junction bases outside the gene matches: 3. Germline CDR1 reads SGHRS; CDR2 reads YFSETQ. The CDR3 runs to 15 residues. CDR3 DNA sequence: TGCGCCAGCAGCTTGGTCAGCGGGAGGGGCAATGAGCAGTTCTTC. It encodes CASSLVSGRGNEQFF.

This clonotype appeared many times. This rearrangement joins TRBV29-1 to TRBJ1-2, with D possibly TRBD1 on 5 matching bases. The CDR3 sequence is 12 residues long. Per the germline V gene, CDR1 is SQVTM and CDR2 is ANQGSEA. Trimming cost V 5 bases and J 5 bases, with 12 bases left between them. This CDR3 reads CSVQGDWYGYTF. CDR3 in DNA: TGCAGCGTTCAAGGGGACTGGTATGGCTACACCTTC.

This clonotype was observed a few times. The chain uses TRBV20-1 and TRBJ2-7; tentatively, D is TRBD2 (6 bases). Between the trimmed V and J ends, which lost 7 bases and 5 bases, there was a span of 15 bases. The germline gives CDR1 DFQATT, CDR2 SNEGSKA (reference sequence). The CDR3 sequence is 12 residues long. The CDR3 coding sequence is TGCAGTGGTAGCGGAGCGGGCGACGAGCAGTACTTC. Encoded protein: CSGSGAGDEQYF.

This chain joins TRBV2 and TRBJ2-1; 8 bases agree with TRBD1. The V segment lost 3 bases and the J segment 5 bases; nucleotides outside the gene matches: 9. The length of the CDR3 is 16 residues. The germline CDR1 and CDR2 sequences are SNHLY and FYNNEI. CDR3 residues: CASSDSARGLHNEQFF. As DNA, the CDR3 is TGTGCCAGCAGTGATTCGGCCAGGGGGCTCCACAATGAGCAGTTCTTC. Supplemented by reference TRBV2 and TRBJ2-1, the full variable domain reads EPEVTQTPSHQVTQMGQEVILRCVPISNHLYFYWYRQILGQKVEFLVSFYNNEISEKSEIFDDQFSVERPDGSNFTLKIRSTKLEDSAMYFCASSDSARGLHNEQFFGPGTRLTVL.

V is TRBV24-1 and J is TRBJ2-5, with D possibly matching TRBD1 (6 bases). V gave up 0 bases and J gave up 5 bases, with 24 bases separating them. Germline V CDR1 and CDR2: KGHDR, SFDVKD. CDR3 size: 19 residues. CDR3 loop: CATSDLTDQNRVRMETQYF. In nucleotides, the CDR3 is TGTGCCACCAGTGATTTGACCGATCAAAACAGGGTTCGGATGGAGACCCAGTACTTC.